This T cell receptor beta chain was documented in a study of shared clonotypes between healthy human individuals. Study-wide context: Each donor contributed plates that comprised three CD4 naive, three CD4 memory, two CD8 naive and one CD8 memory.

Per germline, CDR1 SGHAT and CDR2 FQNNGV. This CDR3 comprises 14 residues. J was trimmed by 9 bases and V by 5 bases; bases with no gene match: 8. Profiling relied on immunoSEQ multiplex PCR, and the TCRdb table lists in-frame clones only, not all of them. The sample yields approximately 740,000 clones, over 90% seen once. Terminally differentiated effector memory CD45RA+ cells were excluded by CCR7 positive selection of CD45RO-negative cells. The chain links TRBV11-2 to TRBJ2-1, with 9 nucleotides matching TRBD2. The sequencing sample was made of naive CD8+ T cells sorted from blood. The TCR originated in a man younger than 40 in good health. This CDR3 is CASSRRLAVIEQFF. DNA of the CDR3: TGTGCCAGCAGCCGTCGACTAGCGGTGATTGAGCAGTTCTTC.